The clone carrying this T cell receptor beta chain appeared many times. Its target is not known. The data originate from a study of T cells after posttransplantation cyclophosphamide. Germline V gene lookup returns CDR1 MDHEN and CDR2 SYDVKM. Trimming at V came to 2 bases and at J to 7 bases, leaving 17 bases not matched to a gene. The length of the CDR3 is 17 residues. This related bone marrow graft donor gave peripheral blood on the day of marrow donation. Findings and caveats of the study: Donor-recipient repertoire similarity was low at 1-2 months, rising over year one.

Using immunoSEQ multiplex PCR, the repertoire was profiled, and TCRdb retains in-frame clones only, with some absent. This repertoire holds tens of thousands of clones, and none appear only once. This TCR was sampled from a man aged 50 to 60 in good health, CMV-negative, and a related stem cell transplant donor. The V and J genes are TRBV28 and TRBJ2-7, with 7 bases lining up with TRBD2. Sequenced: PBMCs. In nucleotides, the CDR3 is TGTGCCAGCAGTTTAGGGGGGGTCGGGACCACATCGTGGGAGCAGTACTTC. Translating gives CASSLGGVGTTSWEQYF.